This T cell receptor beta chain was profiled in a study of identical twins. Only healthy Caucasians were enrolled as donors. Notes on the study in general: Researchers reported weaker excess twin sharing in beta out-of-frame sequences. In cord blood, abundant beta clonotypes had fewer insertions; memory showed no trend.

In this sample, this clonotype turned up a few times. Its antigen is unidentified. Template switching supplied a universal primer site; unique molecular identifiers were carried on the cDNA. MiXCR, applied by TCRdb to the 5' RACE reads, yields one record per CDR3 protein. The sample has around 1.7 million distinct CDR3 sequences; under 35% are singletons. Germline assignment: CDR1 LGHDT and CDR2 YNNKEL (reference sequence). The CDR3 has 15 residues. The specimen was cord blood. This rearrangement joins TRBV3-1 to TRBJ2-4, with a possible D match to TRBD2 (5 bases). The assigned J gene may be wrong: the sequence end matches TRBJ2-7 better. This clonotype was sampled from a newborn girl in good health. The CDR3, as DNA: TGTGCCAGCAGCCAACTTCTAGCCTCCTCCTACGAGCAGTACTTC. Translated, it gives CASSQLLASSYEQYF.